The next 29 T cell receptor beta chains were all read from a single sample in a study of CD8 T cells in ankylosing spondylitis (dated by TCRdb to between 2016 and 2019). Library construction relied on 5' RACE. TCRdb names Illumina HiSeq 2500 as the instrument used. TCRdb reran the public reads through fastp at Q25 and MiXCR, keeping productive beta chains. Rows merge per CDR3 protein into single entries with the most common DNA and genes. The sample table contains 80,000 to 100,000 distinct CDR3 sequences; only one count was recorded for about 8.8% of them. Approximately 4.8% of the sample goes to the ten largest clones. The sequenced sample consisted of blood, either unsorted or a sorted T cell fraction (not recorded which). These receptors were taken from a male donor with ankylosing spondylitis or in good health (not recorded which).

This clonotype came up many times. The V and J genes are TRBV6-1 and TRBJ1-5; D gene unclear. Trimming shortened V by 8 bases and J by 5 bases, and 10 bases separated the two germline ends. The length of the CDR3 is 12 residues. The germline gives CDR1 MNHNS, CDR2 SASEGT. The CDR3 nucleotides read TGTGCCAGCGGTATCTGGGATCAGCCCCAGCATTTT. Amino acid sequence: CASGIWDQPQHF.

This clonotype was seen a few times. A read error may explain this, as a much larger clone is one base away. The gene calls are TRBV6-1 and TRBJ2-1, with 9 bases fitting TRBD1. The CDR3 runs 15 residues. Germline V CDR1 and CDR2: MNHNS, SASEGT. J was trimmed by 1 base and V by 8 bases; bases with no gene match: 6. CDR3 DNA: TGTGCCAGCGCCTGGACAGGGGTATCCTACAATGAGCAGTTCTTC. It translates to CASAWTGVSYNEQFF.

This clonotype has just a few counts. The V gene is TRBV3-1, the J gene TRBJ2-7; maybe TRBD2 (6 bases). Germline CDR1 LGHDT, CDR2 YNNKEL (reference sequence). The CDR3 sequence is 15 residues long. V lost 1 base, J lost 3 bases, and 13 bases lay in between. Written as DNA, the CDR3 is TGTGCCAGCAGCCAAGTTCCGGGGGACGACTACGAGCAGTACTTC. Encoded protein: CASSQVPGDDYEQYF.

The chain employs TRBV10-3 and TRBJ2-2; perhaps D is TRBD1 or TRBD2 (5 bases each). Trimming left V 10 bases short and J 2 bases short, with 14 bases between. Germline V gene lookup returns CDR1 ENHRY and CDR2 SYGVKD. The CDR3 sequence is 14 residues long. CDR3 protein: CATEGTTNTGELFF. CDR3 nucleotides: TGTGCCACTGAGGGGACGACAAACACCGGGGAGCTGTTTTTT.

In regard to this clonotype: A much more abundant neighbour one base away suggests this may be a read error. The chain has TRBV3-1 and TRBJ2-2, with D uncertain. Germline lookup yields CDR1 LGHDT and CDR2 YNNKEL (reference sequence). This CDR3 spans 15 amino acids. The CDR3 bases are TGTGCCACCAGCCAACGACCCGCGAACACCGGGGAGCTGTTTTTT. As protein: CATSQRPANTGELFF.

This clonotype was seen a few times. The chain couples TRBV20-1 to TRBJ2-7; 9 nucleotides align to TRBD1. V dropped 3 bases and J dropped 5; count of bases not matched to a gene: 8. The CDR3 sequence is 14 residues long. Looked up from germline, CDR1 is DFQATT and CDR2 is SNEGSKA (reference sequence). The CDR3 protein is CSARETDRGHEQYF. CDR3 nucleotide sequence: TGCAGTGCTAGGGAGACGGACAGGGGTCACGAGCAGTACTTC.

This clonotype was recorded at least ten times. This chain connects TRBV27 to TRBJ1-4; the match to TRBD1 covers 9 bases. Germline-derived CDR1 and CDR2 are MNHEY and SMNVEV (reference sequence). CDR3 length: 15 residues. V was clipped by 5 bases and J by 8 bases; unmatched bases: 9. The CDR3 spells CASSGRDRVEEKLFF. CDR3 DNA sequence: TGTGCCAGCAGTGGCCGGGACAGGGTGGAAGAAAAACTGTTTTTT.

This chain uses TRBV29-1 with TRBJ2-3; 9 positions agree with TRBD2. This CDR3 has 16 residues. CDR1 is SQVTM, CDR2 ANQGSEA, per germline. Trimming at V came to 4 bases and at J to 5 bases, leaving 13 bases not matched to a gene. CDR3 sequence reads: CSVVPAGGPGVDTQYF. DNA for the CDR3: TGCAGCGTTGTGCCGGCGGGGGGGCCGGGTGTAGATACGCAGTATTTT.

At least ten counts were recorded for this clonotype. The chain couples TRBV5-1 to TRBJ2-5; 9 nucleotides agree with TRBD1. The CDR3 has 15 residues. The J segment lost 3 bases and the V segment lost 3 bases, leaving 6 bases of the junction unmatched. Germline lookup yields CDR1 SGHRS and CDR2 YFSETQ. This chain's CDR3 is CASSSRTGVEETQYF. The CDR3 coding sequence is TGCGCCAGCAGCTCGCGGACAGGGGTGGAAGAGACCCAGTACTTC.

This clonotype was observed many times. The chain couples TRBV5-5 to TRBJ1-1; D not resolved. CDR3 length: 14 residues. The V end lost 1 base, the J end lost 1 base, and 8 bases lay between the germline ends. Germline CDR1 is SGHKS and CDR2 is YYEKEE (reference sequence). In nucleotides, the CDR3 is TGTGCCAGCAGCTTGCGCTCAGCGAACACTGAAGCTTTCTTT. Protein: CASSLRSANTEAFF.

The chain has TRBV7-9 and TRBJ2-2; D may be TRBD1 or TRBD2 (5 bases each). Trimming left V 2 bases short and J 0 bases short, with 10 bases between. The CDR3 totals 16 residues. Germline CDR1 SEHNR, CDR2 FQNEAQ (reference sequence). CDR3 amino acids: CASSLSMGPNTGELFF. CDR3 nucleotides: TGTGCCAGCAGCTTATCGATGGGACCGAACACCGGGGAGCTGTTTTTT.

This clonotype was seen many times. The CDR3 DNA is TGCAGTGCTAGAAAACAGGGTATCGGTTATGGCTACACCTTC. This gives the protein CSARKQGIGYGYTF. V is TRBV20-1 and J is TRBJ1-2; D is perhaps TRBD1 (6 bases). The germline V gene has CDR1 DFQATT and CDR2 SNEGSKA (reference sequence). V was shortened by 2 bases and J by 5 bases, with 15 bases between the two germline ends. The CDR3 is 14 amino acids.

This clonotype came up a few times. The chain uses TRBV12-3 or TRBV12-4 and TRBJ2-2; D call uncertain. V was shortened by 3 bases and J by 5 bases, with 7 bases between the two germline ends. There are 13 residues in the CDR3. As DNA, the CDR3 is TGTGCCAGCAGTTTCTTGTTAACCGGGGAGCTGTTTTTT. It yields the protein CASSFLLTGELFF.

This clonotype was counted at least ten times. The V gene is TRBV4-2, the J gene TRBJ2-1, with D hard to call. The CDR3 runs 15 residues. The V gene's germline CDR1 is LGHNA and CDR2 YNFKEQ. Trimming left V 0 bases short and J 3 bases short, with 9 bases between. The CDR3 reads CASSQETGRYNEQFF. The CDR3 DNA follows: TGTGCCAGCAGCCAAGAAACCGGACGCTACAATGAGCAGTTCTTC.

Many counts were recorded for this clonotype. The V gene is TRBV9, the J gene TRBJ2-2; D may be TRBD1 or TRBD2 (6 bases each). This CDR3 comprises 19 residues. The germline V and J ends were trimmed by 4 bases and 3 bases, with 25 bases remaining between them. Germline V CDR1 and CDR2: SGDLS, YYNGEE. The CDR3 DNA follows: TGTGCCAGCAGCCCTAGATCGAGGGGACTGAGGGGGGACACCGGGGAGCTGTTTTTT. Translated: CASSPRSRGLRGDTGELFF.

This clonotype was found a few times. The chain has TRBV5-1 and TRBJ2-3, with 8 nucleotides matching TRBD2. The CDR3 contains 16 residues. Looked up from germline, CDR1 is SGHRS and CDR2 is YFSETQ. The V gene end was trimmed by 1 base and the J gene end by 4 bases; junction bases not matched to a gene: 8. The CDR3 region is CASSLISSGGADTQYF. The CDR3 DNA reads TGCGCCAGCAGCTTGATCTCTTCGGGGGGGGCAGATACGCAGTATTTT.

In its sample, this clonotype was seen many times. The rearrangement uses TRBV6-1 and TRBJ2-1, with 9 bases fitting TRBD1. The CDR3 sequence is 15 residues long. The ends lost 5 bases at V and 6 bases at J; junction bases unmatched: 8. The germline CDR1 and CDR2 sequences are MNHNS and SASEGT. CDR3 nucleotide sequence: TGTGCCAGCAGTCGTCCGGGACAGGGTTTCAATGAGCAGTTCTTC. Amino acid sequence: CASSRPGQGFNEQFF.

This clonotype was seen ten or more times. V gene TRBV24-1 combines with J gene TRBJ2-3; tentatively, D is TRBD1 (5 bases). The CDR3 runs 16 residues. In germline, CDR1 is KGHDR, CDR2 SFDVKD. Trimming cost V 7 bases and J 1 base, with 17 bases left between them. CDR3 nucleotide sequence: TGTGCCACCAGGGCAGGGTATCGAAGGGGCACAGATACGCAGTATTTT. It is translated as CATRAGYRRGTDTQYF.

At least ten counts were recorded for this clonotype. The chain is built from TRBV4-2 and TRBJ2-3; 7 nucleotides agree with TRBD2. The ends lost 1 base at V and 1 base at J; junction bases unmatched: 8. Germline CDR1 LGHNA, CDR2 YNFKEQ. This CDR3 is 17 amino acids long. This CDR3 is CASSQVAGLPGTDTQYF. The CDR3 region has the DNA TGTGCCAGCAGCCAAGTAGCGGGCCTCCCGGGCACAGATACGCAGTATTTT.

This clonotype showed up many times. The rearrangement uses TRBV28 and TRBJ1-6, with D hard to call. Germline V gives CDR1 MDHEN, CDR2 SYDVKM. Trimming took 2 bases from V and 10 from J, leaving 12 bases between them. The CDR3 contains 14 residues. CDR3 nucleotides: TGTGCCAGCAGTTTAGGTTGGAATACATCACCCCTCCACTTT. This encodes CASSLGWNTSPLHF.

In its sample, this clonotype was seen many times. The CDR3 loop is CASSLGFRAKETQYF. CDR3 DNA: TGTGCCAGCAGCTTAGGTTTTAGGGCAAAAGAGACCCAGTACTTC. This chain links TRBV7-9 with TRBJ2-5; D call uncertain. V lost 1 base to trimming and J lost 3 bases, with 12 bases between them. Germline V gene data show CDR1 as SEHNR and CDR2 as FQNEAQ (reference sequence). CDR3 length: 15 residues.

This clonotype was seen a handful of times. V is TRBV12-3 or TRBV12-4 and J is TRBJ2-2; D is perhaps TRBD1 or TRBD2 (5 bases each). With 3 bases removed from V and 4 bases from J, the gap between germline ends came to 9 bases. The length of the CDR3 is 14 residues. The chain's CDR3 is CASSLLGTTGELFF. CDR3 bases: TGTGCCAGCAGTTTGTTAGGGACCACCGGGGAGCTGTTTTTT.

This clonotype was counted only a few times. The chain couples TRBV2 to TRBJ1-4; TRBD1 agrees at 10 bases. The CDR3 is 15 amino acids. V shed 6 bases, J shed 8 bases, and the junction held 9 bases outside the gene matches. Germline-derived CDR1 and CDR2 are SNHLY and FYNNEI. The CDR3 is CASRLTGGGREKLFF. The CDR3 bases are TGTGCCAGCAGGTTGACAGGGGGCGGAAGAGAAAAACTGTTTTTT. Variable domain in full (rest from reference TRBV2 and TRBJ1-4): EPEVTQTPSHQVTQMGQEVILRCVPISNHLYFYWYRQILGQKVEFLVSFYNNEISEKSEIFDDQFSVERPDGSNFTLKIRSTKLEDSAMYFCASRLTGGGREKLFFGSGTQLSVL.

This clonotype showed up many times. The V gene is TRBV28, the J gene TRBJ2-1; the match to TRBD2 covers 10 bases. After removal of 6 bases from V and 6 bases from J, the junction contained 5 bases not matched to a gene. This CDR3 spans 14 amino acids. Germline V gene data show CDR1 as MDHEN and CDR2 as SYDVKM. In DNA, the CDR3 is TGTGCCAGCAGCCTAGCGGGGGAGATCAATGAGCAGTTCTTC. Encoded protein: CASSLAGEINEQFF.

This clonotype was recorded at least ten times. The CDR3 here is CASSQTGDSNQPQHF. In DNA form, the CDR3 reads TGCGCCAGCAGCCAGACAGGGGATAGCAATCAGCCCCAGCATTTT. The rearrangement uses TRBV5-1 and TRBJ1-5; 8 positions agree with TRBD1. The germline V gene has CDR1 SGHRS and CDR2 YFSETQ. The CDR3 has 15 residues. Trimming took 4 bases from V and 0 from J; bases not matched to a gene: 3. The full variable domain, its missing parts supplied by reference TRBV5-1 and TRBJ1-5, is KAGVTQTPRYLIKTRGQQVTLSCSPISGHRSVSWYQQTPGQGLQFLFEYFSETQRNKGNFPGRFSGRQFSNSRSEMNVSTLELGDSALYLCASSQTGDSNQPQHFGDGTRLSIL.

This clonotype was found many times. The chain combines TRBV5-1 with TRBJ1-6; D might be TRBD1 (6 bases). Germline CDR1 SGHRS, CDR2 YFSETQ. The CDR3 runs to 15 residues. V lost 0 bases to trimming and J lost 6 bases, with 10 bases between them. This CDR3 is CASSLEGQSNSPLHF. The CDR3 DNA reads as TGCGCCAGCAGCTTGGAAGGACAGAGTAATTCACCCCTCCACTTT.

This clonotype was seen a handful of times. This rearrangement joins TRBV7-9 to TRBJ2-1, with D possibly TRBD2 on 5 matching bases. The CDR3 contains 14 residues. Germline CDR1 SEHNR, CDR2 FQNEAQ (reference sequence). Trimming took off 6 bases at V and 1 base at J, with 10 bases between the two ends. The chain's CDR3 is CASSHRGSYNEQFF. The CDR3 DNA reads TGTGCCAGCAGTCATCGAGGGTCCTACAATGAGCAGTTCTTC. The complete variable domain, with remaining parts taken from reference TRBV7-9 and TRBJ2-1, reads DTGVSQNPRHKITKRGQNVTFRCDPISEHNRLYWYRQTLGQGPEFLTYFQNEAQLEKSRLLSDRFSAERPKGSFSTLEIQRTEQGDSAMYLCASSHRGSYNEQFFGPGTRLTVL.

In its sample, this clonotype was seen many times. The V and J genes are TRBV21-1 and TRBJ1-6. TRBV21-1 is a pseudogene. The CDR3 loop spans 18 amino acids. This chain's CDR3 is CASRIKPSSGNCDSPLHF. DNA for the CDR3: TGTGCCAGCAGAATAAAACCCTCCTCCGGGAACTGCGATTCACCCCTCCACTTT.

This clonotype has ten or more counts. The rearrangement links TRBV28 to TRBJ2-2, with a possible D match to TRBD1 (5 bases). The length of the CDR3 is 15 residues. Germline lookup yields CDR1 MDHEN and CDR2 SYDVKM. With 5 bases removed from V and 5 bases from J, the gap between germline ends came to 15 bases. The CDR3 reads CASSDSGHRTGELFF. CDR3 DNA: TGTGCCAGCAGTGATTCTGGACACCGAACCGGGGAGCTGTTTTTT.